This T cell receptor (beta chain) was sequenced for a study of blood T cell repertoires in COVID-19. Assay used: immunoSEQ multiplex PCR; TCRdb lists only in-frame clones, some missing. The data contain roughly 340,000 clones, 80% to 90% of them singletons. Germline assignment: CDR1 WSHSY and CDR2 SAAADI. This CDR3 is built from 15 residues. J lost 2 bases, V lost 5 bases, and 6 bases had no gene match. This receptor was taken from a man younger than 35 who had recovered from COVID-19. The gene calls are TRBV10-2 and TRBJ1-3, with 7 bases matching TRBD1. The source material was PBMCs or T cells enriched from blood (not recorded which). As DNA, the CDR3 is TGCGCCAGCAGTATTACAGGGGTTGCTGGAAACACCATATATTTT. This encodes CASSITGVAGNTIYF.